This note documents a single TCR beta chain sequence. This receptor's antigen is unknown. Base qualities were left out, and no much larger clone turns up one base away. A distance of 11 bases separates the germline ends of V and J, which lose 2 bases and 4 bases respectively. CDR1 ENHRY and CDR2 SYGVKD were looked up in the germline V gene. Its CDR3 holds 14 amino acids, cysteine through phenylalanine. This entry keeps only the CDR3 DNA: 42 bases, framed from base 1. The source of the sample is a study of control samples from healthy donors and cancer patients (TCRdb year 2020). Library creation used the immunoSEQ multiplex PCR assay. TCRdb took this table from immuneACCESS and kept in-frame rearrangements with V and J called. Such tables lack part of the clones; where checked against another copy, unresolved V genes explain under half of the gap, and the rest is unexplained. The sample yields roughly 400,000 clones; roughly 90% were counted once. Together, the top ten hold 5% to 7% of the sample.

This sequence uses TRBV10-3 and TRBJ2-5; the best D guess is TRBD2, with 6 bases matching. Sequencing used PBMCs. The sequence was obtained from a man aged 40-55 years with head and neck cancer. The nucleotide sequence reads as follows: TGTGCCATCAGTGAGGGAGGGTTCGGAGAGACCCAGTACTTC. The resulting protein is CAISEGGFGETQYF.